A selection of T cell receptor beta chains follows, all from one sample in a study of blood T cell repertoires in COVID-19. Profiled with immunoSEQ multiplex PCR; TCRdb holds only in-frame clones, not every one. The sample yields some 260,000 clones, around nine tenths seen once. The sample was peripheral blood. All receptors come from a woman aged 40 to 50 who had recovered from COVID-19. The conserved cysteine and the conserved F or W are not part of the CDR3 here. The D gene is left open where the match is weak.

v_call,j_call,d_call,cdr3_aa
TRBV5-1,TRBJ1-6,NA,ASSLETRDNSPLH
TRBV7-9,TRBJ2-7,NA,ASSLNTAVTYEQY
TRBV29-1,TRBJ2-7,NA,SVEGLGRDPQY
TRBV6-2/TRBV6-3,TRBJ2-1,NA,ASSQLLTRRVNEQF
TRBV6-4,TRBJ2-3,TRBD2,AGGTSGDNTQY
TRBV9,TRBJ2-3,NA,ASSGIGTHPPDTQY
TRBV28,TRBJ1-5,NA,ASSLLSTGNSNQPQH
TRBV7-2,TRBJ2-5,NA,ASSLRPRGGETQY
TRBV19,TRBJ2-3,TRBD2,ASSPHAGGTDTQY
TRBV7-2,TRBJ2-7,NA,ASSPRGTYEQY
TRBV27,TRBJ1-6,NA,ASSWVGGNSPLH
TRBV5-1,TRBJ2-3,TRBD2,ASSLERGAGDTQY
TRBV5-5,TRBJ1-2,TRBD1,ASSRGTGGTRGGDGYT
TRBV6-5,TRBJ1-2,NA,ASSYSLTGRGYT
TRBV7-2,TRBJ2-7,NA,ASSLALRAMGGYEQY
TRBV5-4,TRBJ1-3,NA,ASSLGTGSGNTIY
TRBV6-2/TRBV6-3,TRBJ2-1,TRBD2,ASSYSGAGNNEQF
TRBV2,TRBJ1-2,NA,ASSVDSLANYGYT
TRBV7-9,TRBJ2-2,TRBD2,ASSPRLATNTGELF
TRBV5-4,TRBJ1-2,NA,ASSLGGNFPNYGYT
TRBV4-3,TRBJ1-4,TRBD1,ASSQGVTGQVYEKLF
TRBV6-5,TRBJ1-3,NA,ASSYRESGNTIY
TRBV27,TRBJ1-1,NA,ASSPGFSEAF
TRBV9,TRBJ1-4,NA,ASSSSPTTNEKLF
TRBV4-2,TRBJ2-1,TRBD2,ASSQVTSGLTTGEQF
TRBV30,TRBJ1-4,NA,AWTAGPYGEKLF
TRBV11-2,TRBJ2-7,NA,ASSLDGGWGRLVSYEQY
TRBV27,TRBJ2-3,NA,ASSFTRISDTQY
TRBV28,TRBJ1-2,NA,ASSSPGRRKEGPGYT
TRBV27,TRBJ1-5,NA,ASSPLNQPQH
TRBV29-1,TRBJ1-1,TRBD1,SDRDSQNTEAF
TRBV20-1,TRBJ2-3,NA,SAKPLDTQY
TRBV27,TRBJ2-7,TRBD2,ASSLLAGYEQY
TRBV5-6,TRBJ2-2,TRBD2,ASSTPGGFGLTGELF
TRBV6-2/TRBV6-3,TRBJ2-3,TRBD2,ASSYRSGGLRDTQY
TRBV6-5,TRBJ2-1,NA,ASSPLRDRNEQF
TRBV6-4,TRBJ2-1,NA,ASSEEGGHYNEQF
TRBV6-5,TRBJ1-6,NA,ASSYRQIYNSPLH
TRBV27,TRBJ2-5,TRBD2,ASSTISGGGEETQY
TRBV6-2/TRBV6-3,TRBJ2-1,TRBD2,ASSFGLAVDHYNEQF
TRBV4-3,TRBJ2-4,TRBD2,ASSQDRGGAKNIQY
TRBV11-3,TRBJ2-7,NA,ASSPGGSSYEQY
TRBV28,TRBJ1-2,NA,ASSSEGGRYYGYT
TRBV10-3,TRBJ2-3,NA,AISELGGTSTDTQY
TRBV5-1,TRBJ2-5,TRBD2,ASSLPSRAGGTFQETQY
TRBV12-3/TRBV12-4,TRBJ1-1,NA,ASSFAGAEAF
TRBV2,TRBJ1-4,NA,ASSESYREKLF
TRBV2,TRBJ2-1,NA,ASSAPPDTGYNEQF
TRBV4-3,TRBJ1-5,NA,ASSQALQGRGQPQH
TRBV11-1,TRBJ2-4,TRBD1,ASSPPGGIQY
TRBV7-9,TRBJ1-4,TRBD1,ASSPMGQGHEKLF
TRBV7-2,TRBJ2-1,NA,ASSSQRNEQF
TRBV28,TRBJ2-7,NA,AIQGISYEQY
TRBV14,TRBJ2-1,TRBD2,ASSPFASGLEGEQF
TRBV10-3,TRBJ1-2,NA,AIRSQTRPGGYT